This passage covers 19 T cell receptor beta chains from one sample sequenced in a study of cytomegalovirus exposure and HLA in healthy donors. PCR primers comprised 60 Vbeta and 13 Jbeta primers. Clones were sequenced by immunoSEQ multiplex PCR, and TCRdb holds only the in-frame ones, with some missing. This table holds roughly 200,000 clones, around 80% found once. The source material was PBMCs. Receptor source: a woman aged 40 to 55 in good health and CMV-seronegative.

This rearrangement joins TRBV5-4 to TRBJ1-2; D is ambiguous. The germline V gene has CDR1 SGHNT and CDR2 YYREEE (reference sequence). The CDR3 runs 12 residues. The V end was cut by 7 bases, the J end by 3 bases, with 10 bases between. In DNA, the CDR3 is TGTGCCAGCGGTACGGGTGACTATGGCTACACCTTC. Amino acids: CASGTGDYGYTF.

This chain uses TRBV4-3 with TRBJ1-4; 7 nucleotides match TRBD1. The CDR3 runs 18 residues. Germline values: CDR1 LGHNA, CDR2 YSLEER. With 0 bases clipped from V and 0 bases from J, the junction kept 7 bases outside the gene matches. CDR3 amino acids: CASSQDITGVATNEKLFF. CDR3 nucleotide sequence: TGCGCCAGCAGCCAAGATATAACAGGGGTAGCAACTAATGAAAAACTGTTTTTT.

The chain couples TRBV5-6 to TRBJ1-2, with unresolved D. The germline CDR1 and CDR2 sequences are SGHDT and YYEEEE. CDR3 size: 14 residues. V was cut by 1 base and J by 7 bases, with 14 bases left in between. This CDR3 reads CASSLSAGLGGYTF. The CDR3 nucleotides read TGTGCCAGCAGCTTGTCGGCGGGTTTGGGTGGCTACACCTTC.

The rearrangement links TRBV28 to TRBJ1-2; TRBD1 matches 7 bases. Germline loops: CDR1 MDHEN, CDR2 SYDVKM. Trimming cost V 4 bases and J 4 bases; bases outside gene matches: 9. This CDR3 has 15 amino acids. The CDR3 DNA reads TGTGCCAGCAGTTCAGCGGCCAGGGGGACCTATGGCTACACCTTC. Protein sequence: CASSSAARGTYGYTF.

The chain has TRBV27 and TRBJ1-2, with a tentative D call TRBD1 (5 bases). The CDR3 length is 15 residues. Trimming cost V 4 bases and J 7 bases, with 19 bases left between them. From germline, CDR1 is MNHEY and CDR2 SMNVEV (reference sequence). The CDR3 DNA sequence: TGTGCCAGCAGTTCTCGACAACTTGGGGCTGTTGGCTACACCTTC. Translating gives CASSSRQLGAVGYTF.

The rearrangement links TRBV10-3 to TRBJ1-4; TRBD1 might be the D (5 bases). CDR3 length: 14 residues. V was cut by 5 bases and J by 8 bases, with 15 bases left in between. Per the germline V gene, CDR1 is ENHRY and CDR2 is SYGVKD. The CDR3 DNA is TGTGCCATCAGTTCAGGGCTGGGAATGGAAAAACTGTTTTTT. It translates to CAISSGLGMEKLFF.

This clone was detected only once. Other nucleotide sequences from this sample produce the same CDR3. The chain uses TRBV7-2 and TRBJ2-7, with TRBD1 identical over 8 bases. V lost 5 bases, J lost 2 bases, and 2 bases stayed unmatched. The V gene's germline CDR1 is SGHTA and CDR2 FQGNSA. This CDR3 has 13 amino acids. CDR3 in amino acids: CASSRTGTYEQYF. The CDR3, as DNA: TGTGCCAGCAGCCGGACAGGGACCTACGAGCAGTACTTC.

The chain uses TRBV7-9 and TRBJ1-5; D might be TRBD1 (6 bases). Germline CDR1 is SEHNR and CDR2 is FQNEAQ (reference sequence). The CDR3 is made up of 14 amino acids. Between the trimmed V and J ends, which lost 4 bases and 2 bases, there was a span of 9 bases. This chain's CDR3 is CASSSRQGNQPQHF. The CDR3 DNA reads TGTGCCAGCAGCTCCCGACAGGGCAATCAGCCCCAGCATTTT.

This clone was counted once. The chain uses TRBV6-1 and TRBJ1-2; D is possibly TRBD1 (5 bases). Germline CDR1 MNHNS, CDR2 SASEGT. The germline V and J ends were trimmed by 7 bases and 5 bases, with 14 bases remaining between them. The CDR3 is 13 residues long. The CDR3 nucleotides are TGTGCCAGCACTCAAACACAGGCATATGGCTACACCTTC. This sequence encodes CASTQTQAYGYTF.

CDR3 nucleotides: TGTGCCAGCAGCTTAGTGGCTAGCGGAGGGCACCGGAGGAAGGAGACCCAGTACTTC. Translation gives CASSLVASGGHRRKETQYF. V and J are TRBV7-2 and TRBJ2-5; TRBD2 matches at 7 bases. Losses at the gene ends were 1 base for V and 5 bases for J; bases not matched to a gene: 19. This CDR3 comprises 19 residues. Germline CDR1 is SGHTA and CDR2 is FQGNSA.

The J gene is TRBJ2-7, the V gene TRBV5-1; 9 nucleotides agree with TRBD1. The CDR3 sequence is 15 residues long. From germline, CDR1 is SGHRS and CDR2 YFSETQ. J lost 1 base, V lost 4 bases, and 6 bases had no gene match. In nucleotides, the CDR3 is TGCGCCAGCAGCCTGACCGGGACAGGGTCCTACGAGCAGTACTTC. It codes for CASSLTGTGSYEQYF.

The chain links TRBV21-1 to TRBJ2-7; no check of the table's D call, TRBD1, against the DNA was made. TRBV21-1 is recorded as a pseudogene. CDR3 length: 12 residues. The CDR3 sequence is CAIRTGQYEQYF. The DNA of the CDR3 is TGTGCCATCAGGACAGGGCAATACGAGCAGTACTTC.

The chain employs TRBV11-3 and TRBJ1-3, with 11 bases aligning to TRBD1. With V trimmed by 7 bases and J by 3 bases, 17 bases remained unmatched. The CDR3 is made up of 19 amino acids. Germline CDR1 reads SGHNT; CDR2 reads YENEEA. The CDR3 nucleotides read TGTGCCAGCAACCGAGATTCCGGGACAGGGGGGTTCGTTGGAAACACCATATATTTT. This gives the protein CASNRDSGTGGFVGNTIYF. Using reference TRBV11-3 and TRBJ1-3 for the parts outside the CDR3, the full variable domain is EAGVVQSPRYKIIEKKQPVAFWCNPISGHNTLYWYLQNLGQGPELLIRYENEEAVDDSQLPKDRFSAERLKGVDSTLKIQPAELGDSAVYLCASNRDSGTGGFVGNTIYFGEGSWLTVV.

The CDR3 DNA reads TGTGCCAGCAGCGGCCCAGATACGCAGTATTTT. It codes for CASSGPDTQYF. The rearrangement joins TRBV11-2 to TRBJ2-3; D ambiguous. The length of the CDR3 is 11 residues. Per the germline V gene, CDR1 is SGHAT and CDR2 is FQNNGV. With 5 bases removed from V and 4 bases from J, the gap between germline ends came to 4 bases.

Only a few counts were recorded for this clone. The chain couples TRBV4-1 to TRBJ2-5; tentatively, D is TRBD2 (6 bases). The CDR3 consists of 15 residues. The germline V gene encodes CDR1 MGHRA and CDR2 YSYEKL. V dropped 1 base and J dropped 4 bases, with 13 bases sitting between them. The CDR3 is CASSQGDSTVETQYF. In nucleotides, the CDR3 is TGCGCCAGCAGCCAAGGGGACTCTACAGTAGAGACCCAGTACTTC.

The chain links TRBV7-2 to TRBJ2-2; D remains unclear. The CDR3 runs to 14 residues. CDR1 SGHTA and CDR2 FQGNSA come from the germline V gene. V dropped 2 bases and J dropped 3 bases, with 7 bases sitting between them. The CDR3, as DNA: TGTGCCAGCAGCTTATATCCCTACACCGGGGAGCTGTTTTTT. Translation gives CASSLYPYTGELFF.

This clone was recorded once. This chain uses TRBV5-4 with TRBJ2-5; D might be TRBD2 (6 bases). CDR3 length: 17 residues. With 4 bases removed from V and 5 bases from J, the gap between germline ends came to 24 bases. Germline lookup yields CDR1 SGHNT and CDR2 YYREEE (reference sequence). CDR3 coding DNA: TGTGCCAGCAGCCCCCATCGGGGATCGGGAGTAGGTGAGACCCAGTACTTC. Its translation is CASSPHRGSGVGETQYF.

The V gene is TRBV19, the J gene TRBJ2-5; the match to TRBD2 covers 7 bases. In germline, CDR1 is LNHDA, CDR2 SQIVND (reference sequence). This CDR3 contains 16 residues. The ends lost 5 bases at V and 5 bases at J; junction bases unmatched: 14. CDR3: CASSPSGGWGMETQYF. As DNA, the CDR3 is TGTGCCAGTAGTCCCTCCGGGGGGTGGGGGATGGAGACCCAGTACTTC. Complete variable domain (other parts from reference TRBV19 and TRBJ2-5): DGGITQSPKYLFRKEGQNVTLSCEQNLNHDAMYWYRQDPGQGLRLIYYSQIVNDFQKGDIAEGYSVSREKKESFPLTVTSAQKNPTAFYLCASSPSGGWGMETQYFGPGTRLLVL.

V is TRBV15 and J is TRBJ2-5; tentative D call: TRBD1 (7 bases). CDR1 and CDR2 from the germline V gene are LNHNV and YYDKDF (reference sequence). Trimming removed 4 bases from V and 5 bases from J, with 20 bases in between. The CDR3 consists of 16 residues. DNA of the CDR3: TGTGCCACCAGCAACCCGACAGGGAGGTTTGTGGAGACCCAGTACTTC. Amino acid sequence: CATSNPTGRFVETQYF.